These 5 T cell receptor beta chains were all obtained from the same sample, sequenced in a study of CD8+ T cells in alopecia areata. Treatment in this sample: oral pan-JAK inhibitor, 5-10 mg twice daily. The authors extracted RNA and reverse transcribed it into cDNA as the sequencing template. Produced via immunoSEQ multiplex PCR; TCRdb's table is partial and in-frame only. Counted here are 95,000 to 100,000 clones, almost 60% occurring once; the ten biggest clones make up about a sixth. The specimen was CD8+ T cells sorted from blood, collected at approximately week 60, from a patient treated with tofacitinib. The origin of the receptors is a human donor with alopecia areata.

V usage is TRBV7-9 and J usage is TRBJ2-5; no definite D call. The CDR3 length is 13 residues. Trimming cost V 1 base and J 7 bases, with 10 bases left between them. In germline, CDR1 is SEHNR, CDR2 FQNEAQ (reference sequence). The CDR3 DNA sequence: TGTGCCAGCAGCTTAGGAAAGGGCCGGACCCAGTACTTC. Amino acids: CASSLGKGRTQYF.

The chain combines TRBV11-2 with TRBJ2-1, with 9 bases aligning to TRBD1. In germline, CDR1 is SGHAT, CDR2 FQNNGV. V was clipped by 4 bases and J by 1 base; unmatched bases: 11. There are 18 residues in the CDR3. CDR3 DNA: TGTGCCAGCAGCTCAACCCCACCCGGGACAGGGTCCTACAATGAGCAGTTCTTC. Translating gives CASSSTPPGTGSYNEQFF.

The genes are TRBV7-2 and TRBJ1-5; D remains ambiguous. This CDR3 has 16 amino acids. Trimming took off 5 bases at V and 4 bases at J, with 18 bases between the two ends. The germline V gene encodes CDR1 SGHTA and CDR2 FQGNSA. The CDR3 nucleotides read TGTGCCAGCAGCCCAGATCGGACCTTGGGTAATCAGCCCCAGCATTTT. Translated, it gives CASSPDRTLGNQPQHF.

The chain carries TRBV13 and TRBJ1-1, with D possibly being TRBD1 (5 bases). Germline loops: CDR1 PRHDT, CDR2 FYEKMQ (reference sequence). Trimming cost V 7 bases and J 1 base, with 13 bases left between them. The CDR3 has 14 residues. CDR3 bases: TGTGCCAGCACCGGGGGAGGAGAGAACACTGAAGCTTTCTTT. Translation gives CASTGGGENTEAFF.

This clone has a handful of counts. This chain uses TRBV29-1 with TRBJ1-4, with D unresolved. V gave up 6 bases and J gave up 0 bases, with 14 bases separating them. The CDR3 has 15 residues. In germline, CDR1 is SQVTM, CDR2 ANQGSEA. The CDR3 sequence: CSVAPTEATNEKLFF. In DNA, the CDR3 is TGCAGCGTCGCACCCACAGAAGCAACTAATGAAAAACTGTTTTTT.